The 18 T cell receptor beta chains reported below all come from one sample, sequenced in a study of memory CD4+ T cells and cytomegalovirus serostatus. The method was immunoSEQ multiplex PCR; TCRdb's version includes in-frame clones alone and lacks a portion of them. The table has around 84,000 clones, around 80% seen once; the top ten hold around 0.78%. Single viable CD3+CD4+CD8-CD45RO+ cells were sorted as the memory CD4+ T cells. The sequenced sample was memory CD4+ T cells from blood. Source of these receptors: an adult in good health and CMV-seronegative.

This chain joins TRBV28 and TRBJ1-2; D remains ambiguous. The V end lost 5 bases, the J end lost 2 bases, and 9 bases lay between the germline ends. This CDR3 is built from 13 residues. The germline CDR1 and CDR2 sequences are MDHEN and SYDVKM. CDR3 DNA: TGTGCCAGCAGTCCCGTTGAGAACTATGGCTACACCTTC. The encoded protein is CASSPVENYGYTF.

This clone has only a few counts. V usage is TRBV10-3 and J usage is TRBJ1-5, with TRBD1 matching over 8 bases. V lost 7 bases, J lost 6 bases, and 5 bases stayed unmatched. Germline CDR1 ENHRY, CDR2 SYGVKD. The CDR3 has 13 residues. The CDR3 protein is CAIKDRDSQPQHF. Here the CDR3 DNA reads TGTGCCATCAAGGACAGGGACAGTCAGCCCCAGCATTTT.

The V gene is TRBV7-2, the J gene TRBJ1-1; D gene uncertain. V was cut by 5 bases and J by 4 bases, with 14 bases left in between. Germline V CDR1 and CDR2: SGHTA, FQGNSA. CDR3 size: 14 residues. This chain's CDR3 is CASSPTTSVTEAFF. The CDR3 region has the DNA TGTGCCAGCAGCCCAACAACGAGTGTCACTGAAGCTTTCTTT. The variable domain in full, with the rest retrieved from reference TRBV7-2 and TRBJ1-1, is GAGVSQSPSNKVTEKGKDVELRCDPISGHTALYWYRQSLGQGLEFLIYFQGNSAPDKSGLPSDRFSAERTGGSVSTLTIQRTQQEDSAVYLCASSPTTSVTEAFFGQGTRLTVV.

The rearrangement uses TRBV30 and TRBJ2-7; D is unresolved. V was trimmed by 1 base and J by 2 bases, leaving 3 bases between them. CDR3 length: 11 residues. The V gene's germline CDR1 is GTSNPN and CDR2 SVGIG (reference sequence). The DNA for the CDR3 is TGTGCCTGGAGTGGGGCCTACGAGCAGTACTTC. Protein product: CAWSGAYEQYF.

This chain uses TRBV7-6 with TRBJ1-3, with D perhaps matching TRBD1 (5 bases). The CDR3 has 17 amino acids. The germline V gene has CDR1 SGHVS and CDR2 FNYEAQ. V gave up 5 bases and J gave up 0 bases, with 17 bases separating them. This CDR3 reads CASSIQGATLSGNTIYF. The CDR3 coding sequence is TGTGCCAGCAGCATTCAGGGCGCAACCCTCTCTGGAAACACCATATATTTT. The complete variable domain, with remaining parts taken from reference TRBV7-6 and TRBJ1-3, reads GAGVSQSPRYKVTKRGQDVALRCDPISGHVSLYWYRQALGQGPEFLTYFNYEAQQDKSGLPNDRFSAERPEGSISTLTIQRTEQRDSAMYRCASSIQGATLSGNTIYFGEGSWLTVV.

Ten or more counts support this clone. The chain combines TRBV27 with TRBJ2-2, with D maybe TRBD1 (5 bases). V lost 7 bases to trimming and J lost 7 bases, with 19 bases between them. Per germline, CDR1 MNHEY and CDR2 SMNVEV (reference sequence). The CDR3 has 15 amino acids. Here the CDR3 DNA reads TGTGCCAGCACCCTGGGAACAGGAGTGAGCGGGGAGCTGTTTTTT. This sequence encodes CASTLGTGVSGELFF.

The chain uses TRBV7-8 and TRBJ2-7; no definite D call. The CDR3 spans 13 residues. The germline V gene has CDR1 SGHVS and CDR2 FQNEAQ. Trimming cost V 0 bases and J 2 bases, with 5 bases left between them. This chain's CDR3 is CASSLAPAYEQYF. DNA for the CDR3: TGTGCCAGCAGCTTAGCGCCAGCCTACGAGCAGTACTTC.

This rearrangement joins TRBV9 to TRBJ2-1, with D perhaps matching TRBD2 (6 bases). The CDR3 has 18 amino acids. Trimming stripped 1 base from V and 4 bases from J, with 21 bases between. Germline CDR1 and CDR2: SGDLS and YYNGEE. The CDR3 region is CASSVRSSGGSTYNEQFF. Written as DNA, the CDR3 is TGTGCCAGCAGCGTAAGGAGTAGCGGCGGATCCACTTACAATGAGCAGTTCTTC.

This clone occurred a few times. The rearrangement links TRBV11-2 to TRBJ2-7; possible D gene TRBD2, 8 bases. CDR3 size: 15 residues. Germline loops: CDR1 SGHAT, CDR2 FQNNGV. V shed 6 bases and J shed 5 bases, with 20 bases lying between them. The CDR3 reads CASRPGGTRTDEQYF. Here the CDR3 DNA reads TGTGCCAGCAGGCCAGGGGGGACTAGGACCGACGAGCAGTACTTC. The whole variable domain, remainder taken from reference TRBV11-2 and TRBJ2-7, is EAGVAQSPRYKIIEKRQSVAFWCNPISGHATLYWYQQILGQGPKLLIQFQNNGVVDDSQLPKDRFSAERLKGVDSTLKIQPAKLEDSAVYLCASRPGGTRTDEQYFGPGTRLTVT.

The gene calls are TRBV6-5 and TRBJ1-2, with 7 bases lining up with TRBD1. The CDR3 is 13 residues long. The germline V gene has CDR1 MNHEY and CDR2 SVGAGI. Unmatched junction bases numbered 1, after V lost 4 bases and J lost 2 bases. In DNA form, the CDR3 reads TGTGCCAGCAGTTTGACAGGGAACTATGGCTACACCTTC. Amino acid sequence: CASSLTGNYGYTF.

V usage is TRBV2 and J usage is TRBJ2-1, with a tentative D call TRBD2 (7 bases). V shed 7 bases and J shed 0 bases, with 22 bases lying between them. Per germline, CDR1 SNHLY and CDR2 FYNNEI. CDR3 length: 18 amino acids. CDR3 residues: CASTRGMGGGLSYNEQFF. CDR3 coding DNA: TGTGCCAGCACAAGGGGTATGGGGGGGGGCCTCTCCTACAATGAGCAGTTCTTC.

The rearrangement uses TRBV7-9 and TRBJ1-1; unclear D gene. Germline V gene data show CDR1 as SEHNR and CDR2 as FQNEAQ (reference sequence). V was clipped by 2 bases and J by 3 bases, with 7 bases between them. The CDR3 sequence is 13 residues long. The CDR3 coding sequence is TGTGCCAGCAGCTTATCATTGGACACTGAAGCTTTCTTT. This sequence encodes CASSLSLDTEAFF.

The chain links TRBV2 to TRBJ1-5; no definite D call. Per germline, CDR1 SNHLY and CDR2 FYNNEI. Between the trimmed V and J ends, which lost 2 bases and 0 bases, there was a span of 8 bases. The CDR3 runs 15 residues. Here the CDR3 reads CASSEQVYSNQPQHF. CDR3 DNA sequence: TGTGCCAGCAGTGAACAGGTTTATAGCAATCAGCCCCAGCATTTT.

The J gene is TRBJ2-7, the V gene TRBV6-5, with D possibly TRBD2 on 6 matching bases. This CDR3 spans 15 amino acids. Germline CDR1 is MNHEY and CDR2 is SVGAGI. The V and J ends lost 2 bases and 1 base respectively, with 12 bases between them. The CDR3 here is CASSYEIGGSYEQYF. DNA for the CDR3: TGTGCCAGCAGTTACGAAATAGGAGGGTCCTACGAGCAGTACTTC.

The chain combines TRBV6-1 with TRBJ1-5, with 9 bases identical to TRBD1. Germline V gives CDR1 MNHNS, CDR2 SASEGT. J gave up 7 bases and V 0 bases, and 7 bases lay outside the gene matches. The CDR3 length is 16 residues. The chain's CDR3 is CASSEAHRGLGQPQHF. The CDR3, as DNA: TGTGCCAGCAGTGAAGCGCACAGGGGGCTTGGGCAGCCCCAGCATTTT.

The chain carries TRBV9 and TRBJ1-4; TRBD1 agrees at 8 bases. In germline, CDR1 is SGDLS, CDR2 YYNGEE. V lost 0 bases to trimming and J lost 8 bases; unmatched junction nucleotides: 6. The CDR3 extends over 15 amino acids. The CDR3 region has the DNA TGTGCCAGCAGCGTAGCCGCAGGGGGCCAGGAAAAACTGTTTTTT. Translated, it gives CASSVAAGGQEKLFF.

This chain uses TRBV7-2 with TRBJ2-7; no definite D call. The CDR3 spans 12 residues. Trimming shortened V by 4 bases and J by 5 bases, and 9 bases separated the two germline ends. CDR1 SGHTA and CDR2 FQGNSA come from the germline V gene. In DNA form, the CDR3 reads TGTGCCAGCAGCTCTCAGTGGGACGAGCAGTACTTC. It encodes CASSSQWDEQYF.

The gene calls are TRBV11-3 and TRBJ1-1; D uncertain. V lost 1 base to trimming and J lost 1 base, with 7 bases between them. CDR1 is SGHNT and CDR2 is YENEEA in the germline V gene. The CDR3 sequence is 14 residues long. CDR3 nucleotides: TGTGCCAGCAGCTTAGGGACGGGGAACACTGAAGCTTTCTTT. It specifies CASSLGTGNTEAFF.